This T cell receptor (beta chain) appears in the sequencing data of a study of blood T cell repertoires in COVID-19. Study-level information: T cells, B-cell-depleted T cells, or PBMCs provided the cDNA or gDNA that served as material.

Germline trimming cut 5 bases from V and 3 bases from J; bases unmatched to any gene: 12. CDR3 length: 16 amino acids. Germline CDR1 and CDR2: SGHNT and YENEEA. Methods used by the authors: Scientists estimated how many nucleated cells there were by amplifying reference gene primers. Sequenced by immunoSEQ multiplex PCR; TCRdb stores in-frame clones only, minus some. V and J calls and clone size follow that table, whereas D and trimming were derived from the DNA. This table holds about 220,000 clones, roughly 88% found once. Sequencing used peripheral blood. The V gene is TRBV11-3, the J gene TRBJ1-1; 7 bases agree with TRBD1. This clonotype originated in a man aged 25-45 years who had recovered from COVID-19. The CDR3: CASSPSAGGGYTEAFF. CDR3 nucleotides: TGTGCCAGCAGCCCGTCGGCAGGGGGAGGATACACTGAAGCTTTCTTT.